This T cell receptor beta chain was captured by sequencing in a study of spatial heterogeneity in lung cancer. This sample's time point: sample taken at primary tumor resection. TCRdb re-derived calls from the 5' RACE reads in MiXCR, one entry per CDR3 protein. Found here are under 80,000 distinct CDR3 sequences, approximately 6% of them singletons; the top ten hold roughly 14%. Per the germline V gene, CDR1 is LGHDT and CDR2 is YNNKEL (reference sequence). The CDR3 is 17 amino acids. V lost 0 bases and J lost 5, with 19 bases in between. This specimen was PBMCs, taken at surgery. This clonotype was obtained from a female donor with early-stage non-small cell lung cancer. The V call is TRBV3-1, the J call TRBJ1-1; D might be TRBD1 (6 bases). As DNA, the CDR3 is TGTGCCAGCAGCCAAGACATCCTCGGGACACCTCTTACTGAAGCTTTCTTT. This codes for CASSQDILGTPLTEAFF.